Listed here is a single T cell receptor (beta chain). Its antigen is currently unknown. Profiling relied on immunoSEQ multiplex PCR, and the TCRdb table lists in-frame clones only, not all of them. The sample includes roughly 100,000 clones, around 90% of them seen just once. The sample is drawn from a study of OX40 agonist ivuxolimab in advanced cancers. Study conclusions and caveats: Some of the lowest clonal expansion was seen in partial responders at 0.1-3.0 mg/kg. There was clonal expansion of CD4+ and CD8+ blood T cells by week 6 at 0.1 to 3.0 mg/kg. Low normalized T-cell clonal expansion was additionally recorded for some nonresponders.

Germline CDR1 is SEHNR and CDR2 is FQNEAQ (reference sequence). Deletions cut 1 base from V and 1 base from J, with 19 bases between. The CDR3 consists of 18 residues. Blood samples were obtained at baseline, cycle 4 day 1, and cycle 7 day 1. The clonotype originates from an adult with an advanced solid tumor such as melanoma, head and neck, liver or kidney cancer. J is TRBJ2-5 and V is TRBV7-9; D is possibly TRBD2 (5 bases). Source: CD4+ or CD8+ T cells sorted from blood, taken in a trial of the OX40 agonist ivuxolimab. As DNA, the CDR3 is TGTGCCAGCAGCTTAGGGAATCTTTTCGGAGGACCCCAAGAGACCCAGTACTTC. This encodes CASSLGNLFGGPQETQYF.